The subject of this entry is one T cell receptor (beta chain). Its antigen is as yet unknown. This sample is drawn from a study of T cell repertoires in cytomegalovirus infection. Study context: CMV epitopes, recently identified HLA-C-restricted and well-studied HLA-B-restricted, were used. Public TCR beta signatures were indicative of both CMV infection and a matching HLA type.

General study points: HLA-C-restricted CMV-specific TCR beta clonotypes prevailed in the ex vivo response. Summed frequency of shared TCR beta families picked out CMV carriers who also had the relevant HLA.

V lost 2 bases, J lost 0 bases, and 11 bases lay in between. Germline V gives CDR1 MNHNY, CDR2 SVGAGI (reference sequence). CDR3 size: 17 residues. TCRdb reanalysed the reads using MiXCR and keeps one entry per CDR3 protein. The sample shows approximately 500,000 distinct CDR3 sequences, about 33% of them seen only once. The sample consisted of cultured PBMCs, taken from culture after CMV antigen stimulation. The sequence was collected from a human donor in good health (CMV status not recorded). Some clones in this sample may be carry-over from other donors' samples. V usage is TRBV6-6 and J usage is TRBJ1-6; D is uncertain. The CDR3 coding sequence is TGTGCCAGCAGTTACGACGGTGGGAGCTCCTATAATTCACCCCTCCACTTT. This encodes CASSYDGGSSYNSPLHF.